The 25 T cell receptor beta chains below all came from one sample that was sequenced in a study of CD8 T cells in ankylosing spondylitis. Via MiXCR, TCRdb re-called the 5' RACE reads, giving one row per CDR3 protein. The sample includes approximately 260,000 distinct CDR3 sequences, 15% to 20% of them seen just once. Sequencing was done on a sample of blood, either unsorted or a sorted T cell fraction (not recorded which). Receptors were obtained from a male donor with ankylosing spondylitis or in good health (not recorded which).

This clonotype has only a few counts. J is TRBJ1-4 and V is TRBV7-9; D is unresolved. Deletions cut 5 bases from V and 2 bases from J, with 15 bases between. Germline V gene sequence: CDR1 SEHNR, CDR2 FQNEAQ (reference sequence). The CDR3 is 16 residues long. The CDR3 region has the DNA TGTGCCAGCAGCCCCGGGTCCGGAGGCACTAATGAAAAACTGTTTTTT. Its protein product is CASSPGSGGTNEKLFF.

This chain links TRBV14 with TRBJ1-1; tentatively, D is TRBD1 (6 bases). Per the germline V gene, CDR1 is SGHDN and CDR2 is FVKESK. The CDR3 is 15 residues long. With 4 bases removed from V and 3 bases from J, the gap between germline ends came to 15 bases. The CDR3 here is CASSPRTATDTEAFF. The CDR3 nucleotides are TGTGCCAGCAGCCCCAGGACAGCGACGGACACTGAAGCTTTCTTT.

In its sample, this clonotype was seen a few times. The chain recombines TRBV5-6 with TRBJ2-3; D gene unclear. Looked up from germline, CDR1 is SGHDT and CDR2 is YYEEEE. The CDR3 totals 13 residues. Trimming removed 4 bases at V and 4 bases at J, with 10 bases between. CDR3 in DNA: TGTGCCAGCAGCCTCTCGGCGGCAGATACGCAGTATTTT. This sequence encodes CASSLSAADTQYF.

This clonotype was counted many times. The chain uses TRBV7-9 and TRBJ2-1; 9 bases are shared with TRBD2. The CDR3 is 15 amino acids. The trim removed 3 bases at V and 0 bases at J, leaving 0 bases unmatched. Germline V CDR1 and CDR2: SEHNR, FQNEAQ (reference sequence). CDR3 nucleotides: TGTGCCAGCAGCTTTAGCGGGAGCTCCTACAATGAGCAGTTCTTC. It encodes CASSFSGSSYNEQFF. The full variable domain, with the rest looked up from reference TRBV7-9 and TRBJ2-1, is DTGVSQNPRHKITKRGQNVTFRCDPISEHNRLYWYRQTLGQGPEFLTYFQNEAQLEKSRLLSDRFSAERPKGSFSTLEIQRTEQGDSAMYLCASSFSGSSYNEQFFGPGTRLTVL.

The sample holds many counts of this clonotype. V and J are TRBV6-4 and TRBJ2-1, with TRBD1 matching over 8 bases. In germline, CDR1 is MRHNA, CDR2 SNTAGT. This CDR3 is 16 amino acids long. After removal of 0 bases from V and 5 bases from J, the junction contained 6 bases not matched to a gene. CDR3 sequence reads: CASSDSEQGGHNEQFF. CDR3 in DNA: TGTGCCAGCAGTGACTCTGAACAGGGGGGTCACAATGAGCAGTTCTTC.

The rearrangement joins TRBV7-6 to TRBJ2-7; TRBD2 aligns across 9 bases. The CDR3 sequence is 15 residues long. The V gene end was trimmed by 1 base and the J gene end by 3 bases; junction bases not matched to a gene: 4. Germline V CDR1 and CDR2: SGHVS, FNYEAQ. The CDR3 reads CASSLGLAENYEQYF. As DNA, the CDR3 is TGTGCCAGCAGCTTAGGACTAGCGGAGAACTACGAGCAGTACTTC.

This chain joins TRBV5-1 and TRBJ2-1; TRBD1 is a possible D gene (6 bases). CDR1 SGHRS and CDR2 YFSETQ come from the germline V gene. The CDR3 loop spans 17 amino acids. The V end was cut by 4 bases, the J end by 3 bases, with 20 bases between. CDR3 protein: CASSVTGQSMHYNEQFF. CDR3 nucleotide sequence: TGCGCCAGCAGCGTCACGGGACAATCAATGCACTACAATGAGCAGTTCTTC.

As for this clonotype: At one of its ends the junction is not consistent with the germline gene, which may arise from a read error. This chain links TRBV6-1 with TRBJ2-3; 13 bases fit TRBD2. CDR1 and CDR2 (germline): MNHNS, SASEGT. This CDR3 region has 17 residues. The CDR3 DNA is TGTGCCAGCAGTGAACTACTAGCGGGAGGGGGCACAGATACGCAGTGTTTT. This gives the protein CASSELLAGGGTDTQCF.

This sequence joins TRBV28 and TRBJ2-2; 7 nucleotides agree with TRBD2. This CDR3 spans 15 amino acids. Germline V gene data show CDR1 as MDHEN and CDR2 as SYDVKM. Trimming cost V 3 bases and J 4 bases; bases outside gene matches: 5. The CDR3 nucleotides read TGTGCCAGCAGTTTGTTGACTAGCAGCACCGGGGAGCTGTTTTTT. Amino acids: CASSLLTSSTGELFF.

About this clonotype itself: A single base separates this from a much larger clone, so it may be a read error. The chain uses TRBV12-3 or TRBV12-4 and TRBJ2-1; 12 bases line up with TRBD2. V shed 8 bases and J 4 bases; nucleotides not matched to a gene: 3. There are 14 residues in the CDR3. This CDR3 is CASYLAGGYNEQFF. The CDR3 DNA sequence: TGTGCCAGCTACCTAGCGGGAGGGTACAATGAGCAGTTCTTC.

DNA of the CDR3: TGTGCCAGCAGCCCCCCGGTCGGTGCCAAAAACATTCAGTACTTC. Translating it yields CASSPPVGAKNIQYF. J is TRBJ2-4 and V is TRBV3-1; D remains ambiguous. This CDR3 is 15 amino acids long. Trimming cost V 4 bases and J 1 base, with 11 bases left between them. Germline-derived CDR1 and CDR2 are LGHDT and YNNKEL (reference sequence).

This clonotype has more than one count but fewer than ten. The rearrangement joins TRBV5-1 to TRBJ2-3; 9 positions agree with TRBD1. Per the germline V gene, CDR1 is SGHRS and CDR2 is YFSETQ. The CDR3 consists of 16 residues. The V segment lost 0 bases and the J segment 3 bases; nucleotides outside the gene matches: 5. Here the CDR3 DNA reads TGCGCCAGCAGCTTGGGCTGGGACAGGGAGACAGATACGCAGTATTTT. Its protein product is CASSLGWDRETDTQYF.

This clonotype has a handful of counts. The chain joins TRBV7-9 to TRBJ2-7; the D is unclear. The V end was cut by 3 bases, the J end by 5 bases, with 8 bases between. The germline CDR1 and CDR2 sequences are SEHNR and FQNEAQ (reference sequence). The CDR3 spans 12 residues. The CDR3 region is CASSFTTNEQYF. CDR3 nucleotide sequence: TGTGCCAGCAGCTTCACTACAAACGAGCAGTACTTC.

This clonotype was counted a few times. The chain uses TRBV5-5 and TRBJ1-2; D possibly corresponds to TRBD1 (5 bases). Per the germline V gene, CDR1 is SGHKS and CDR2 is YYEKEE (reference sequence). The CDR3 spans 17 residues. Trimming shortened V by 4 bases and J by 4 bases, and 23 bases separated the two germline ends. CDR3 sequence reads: CASSPSGTAQLIYGYTF. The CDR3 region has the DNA TGTGCCAGCAGCCCCTCCGGGACGGCTCAACTCATCTATGGCTACACCTTC.

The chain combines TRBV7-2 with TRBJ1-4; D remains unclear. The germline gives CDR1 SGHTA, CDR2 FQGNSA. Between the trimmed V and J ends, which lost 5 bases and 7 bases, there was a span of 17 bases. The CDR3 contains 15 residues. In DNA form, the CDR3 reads TGTGCCAGCAGCGGACGGTCCTCAACGGCTGAAAAACTGTTTTTT. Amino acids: CASSGRSSTAEKLFF.

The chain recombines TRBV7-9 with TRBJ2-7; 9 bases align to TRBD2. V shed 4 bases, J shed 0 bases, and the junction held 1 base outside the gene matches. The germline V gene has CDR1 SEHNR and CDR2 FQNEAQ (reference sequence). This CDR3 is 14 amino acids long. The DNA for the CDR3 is TGTGCCAGCAGCTCTAGCGGGAACTCCTACGAGCAGTACTTC. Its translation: CASSSSGNSYEQYF.

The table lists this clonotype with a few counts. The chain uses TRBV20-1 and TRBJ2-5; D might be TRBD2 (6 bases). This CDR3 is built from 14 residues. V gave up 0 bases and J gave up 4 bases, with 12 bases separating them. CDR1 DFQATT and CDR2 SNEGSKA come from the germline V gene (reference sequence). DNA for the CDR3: TGCAGTGCTAGAGACGTGGGGGGAGGAGAGACCCAGTACTTC. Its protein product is CSARDVGGGETQYF.

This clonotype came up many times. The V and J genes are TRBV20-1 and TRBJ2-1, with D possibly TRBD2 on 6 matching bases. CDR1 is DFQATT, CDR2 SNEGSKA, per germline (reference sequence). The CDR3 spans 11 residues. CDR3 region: CSGVPYNEQFF. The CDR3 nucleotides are TGCTCGGGGGTCCCCTACAATGAGCAGTTCTTC.

CDR3 sequence reads: CASSVGGSSSYEQYF. CDR3 in DNA: TGTGCCAGCAGCGTAGGAGGGTCGAGCTCCTACGAGCAGTACTTC. The chain carries TRBV9 and TRBJ2-7; D perhaps matches TRBD2 (5 bases). This CDR3 comprises 15 residues. Trimming pared 0 bases from V and 0 bases from J, leaving 10 bases between. Germline-derived CDR1 and CDR2 are SGDLS and YYNGEE.

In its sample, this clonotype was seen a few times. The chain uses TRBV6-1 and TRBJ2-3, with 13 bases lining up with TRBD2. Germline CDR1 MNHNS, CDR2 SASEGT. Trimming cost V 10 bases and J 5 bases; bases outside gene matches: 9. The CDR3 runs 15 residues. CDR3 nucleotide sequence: TGTGCCACTGATGGACTAGCGGGAGTCAGAGATACGCAGTATTTT. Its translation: CATDGLAGVRDTQYF.

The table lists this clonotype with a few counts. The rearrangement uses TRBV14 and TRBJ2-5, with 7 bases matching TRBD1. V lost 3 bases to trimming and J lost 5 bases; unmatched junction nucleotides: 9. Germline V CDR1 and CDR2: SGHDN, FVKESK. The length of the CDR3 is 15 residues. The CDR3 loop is CASSHAHTGDETQYF. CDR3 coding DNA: TGTGCCAGCAGCCACGCCCATACAGGGGATGAGACCCAGTACTTC.

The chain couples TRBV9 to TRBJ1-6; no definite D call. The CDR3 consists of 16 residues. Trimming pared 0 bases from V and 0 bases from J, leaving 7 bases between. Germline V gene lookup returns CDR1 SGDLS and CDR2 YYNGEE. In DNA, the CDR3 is TGTGCCAGCAGCGTAGGTGGGGACTCCTATAATTCACCCCTCCACTTT. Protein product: CASSVGGDSYNSPLHF.

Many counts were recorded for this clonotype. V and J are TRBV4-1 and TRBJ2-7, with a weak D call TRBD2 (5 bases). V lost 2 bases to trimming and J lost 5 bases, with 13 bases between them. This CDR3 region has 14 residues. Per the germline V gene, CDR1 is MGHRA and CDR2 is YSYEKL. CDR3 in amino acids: CASSQKAGVDEQYF. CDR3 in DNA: TGCGCCAGCAGCCAAAAGGCCGGGGTTGACGAGCAGTACTTC.

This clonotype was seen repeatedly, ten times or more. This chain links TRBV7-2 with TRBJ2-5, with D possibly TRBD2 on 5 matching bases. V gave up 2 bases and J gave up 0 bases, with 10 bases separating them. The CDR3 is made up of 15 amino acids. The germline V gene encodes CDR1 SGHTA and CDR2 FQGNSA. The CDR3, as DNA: TGTGCCAGCAGCTTACAAGTCGGGGACCAAGAGACCCAGTACTTC. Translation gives CASSLQVGDQETQYF. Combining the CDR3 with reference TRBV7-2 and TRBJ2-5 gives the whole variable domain GAGVSQSPSNKVTEKGKDVELRCDPISGHTALYWYRQSLGQGLEFLIYFQGNSAPDKSGLPSDRFSAERTGGSVSTLTIQRTQQEDSAVYLCASSLQVGDQETQYFGPGTRLLVL.

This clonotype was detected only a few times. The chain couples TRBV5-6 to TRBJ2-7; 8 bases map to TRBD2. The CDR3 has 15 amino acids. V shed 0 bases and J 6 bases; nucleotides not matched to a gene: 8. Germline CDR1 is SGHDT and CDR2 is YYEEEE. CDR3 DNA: TGTGCCAGCAGCTTGGCCCCGGGAGGGCCCCGCGAGCAGTACTTC. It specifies CASSLAPGGPREQYF.